This TCR beta chain was captured in a study of tissue T cells after allogeneic stem cell transplantation. Study outcomes and limitations: This small cohort was clinically heterogeneous, and sampling depth was a limitation.

As for this clone: What it binds is not known. Mouse gene names apply. The sequence runs out 1 residue before the end of the CDR3; the remainder is reconstructed from the germline J gene.

CDR1 KGHTA and CDR2 FRNEEI come from the germline V gene. V dropped 1 base and J dropped 0 bases, with 11 bases sitting between them. The CDR3 extends over 16 amino acids. Regarding time point: mouse harvest day 14 after allogeneic transplant. Tail vein injection delivered 10^7 T-cell-depleted bone marrow cells and 10^6 splenic CD5+ T cells. Mice had MHC-mismatched B6 into BALB/c GVHD, sampled day 7 or 14. Libraries were prepared by immunoSEQ multiplex PCR; TCRdb keeps only in-frame clonotypes and omits some of them. The repertoire consists of approximately 5,000 clones, with about 48% occurring once and the leading ten covering about 15%.

This rearrangement joins TRBV24 to TRBJ2-4; tentatively, D is TRBD2 (6 bases). Sequencing was done on a sample of gut tissue. The receptor comes from a female BALB/c mouse given C57BL/6 T cells with graft-versus-host disease after an allogeneic hematopoietic cell transplant. CDR3: CASSLWGEGSQNTLYF. The CDR3 DNA, read in part, is TGTGCCAGCAGTCTGTGGGGGGAAGGGAGTCAAAACACCTTGTAC.